This entry lists 8 T cell receptor beta chains sequenced from one sample in a study of beta chain features in type 1 diabetes. Since all of the isolated RNA was reverse transcribed, expressed TCRB transcripts were what got sequenced. This table comes from immunoSEQ multiplex PCR, and its TCRdb copy is limited to in-frame clones, with some not included. The sample lists approximately 150,000 clones, less than 11% occurring once. Sequencing input: naive CD4+ T cells from blood. These receptors were collected from a man between 18 and 35 years old in good health.

This clone was seen a few times. The chain recombines TRBV6-5 with TRBJ1-4; no definite D call. Germline CDR1 reads MNHEY; CDR2 reads SVGAGI. The CDR3 consists of 14 residues. Trimming removed 4 bases at V and 2 bases at J, with 8 bases between. CDR3 protein: CASSFTDTNEKLFF. DNA of the CDR3: TGTGCCAGCAGTTTTACAGATACTAATGAAAAACTGTTTTTT.

This clone was observed a few times. V gene TRBV7-6 combines with J gene TRBJ2-1, with a weak D call TRBD2 (5 bases). Germline CDR1 reads SGHVS; CDR2 reads FNYEAQ. V lost 1 base and J lost 5, with 9 bases in between. The CDR3 has 14 residues. CDR3 residues: CASSLGTGNNEQFF. CDR3 in DNA: TGTGCCAGCAGCTTAGGCACGGGGAACAATGAGCAGTTCTTC.

The chain recombines TRBV11-2 with TRBJ1-3; D is possibly TRBD1 (5 bases). This CDR3 is built from 16 residues. From germline, CDR1 is SGHAT and CDR2 FQNNGV. V lost 5 bases and J 1 base, leaving 15 bases between the germline ends. CDR3 in amino acids: CASSTGGVVSGNTIYF. DNA for the CDR3: TGTGCCAGCAGCACGGGGGGGGTAGTGTCTGGAAACACCATATATTTT.

This clone was observed a handful of times. The genes are TRBV9 and TRBJ2-3, with 16 bases that match TRBD2. The CDR3 has 17 residues. Germline lookup yields CDR1 SGDLS and CDR2 YYNGEE. V lost 3 bases and J lost 5; bases outside the gene matches: 6. The CDR3 bases are TGTGCCAGCAGCGCGGGACTAGCGGGGGGGCGCGTAGATACGCAGTATTTT. Its protein is CASSAGLAGGRVDTQYF.

This clone has just a few counts. This chain connects TRBV4-3 to TRBJ1-2, with TRBD1 as a possible D gene (6 bases). This CDR3 comprises 16 residues. V was pared by 0 bases and J by 8 bases, with 19 bases between. The germline CDR1 and CDR2 sequences are LGHNA and YSLEER. As DNA, the CDR3 is TGCGCCAGCAGCCAAGAGGGGGCAAGGTCTGAAGGGGGCTACACCTTC. It encodes CASSQEGARSEGGYTF.

The genes are TRBV4-3 and TRBJ1-2; weak D call: TRBD1 (5 bases). This CDR3 region has 14 residues. The germline CDR1 and CDR2 sequences are LGHNA and YSLEER. V dropped 0 bases and J dropped 4 bases, with 9 bases sitting between them. CDR3 nucleotides: TGCGCCAGCAGCCAAGATCAGGGCCTCTATGGCTACACCTTC. It yields the protein CASSQDQGLYGYTF.

This clone was seen a few times. The chain uses TRBV28 and TRBJ1-2; a weak D match, TRBD1 (5 bases). The germline V and J ends were trimmed by 6 bases and 5 bases, with 25 bases remaining between them. Germline values: CDR1 MDHEN, CDR2 SYDVKM. This CDR3 has 17 residues. In DNA, the CDR3 is TGTGCCAGCAGCCTTCCGAGGGGACTAGGGGAGACGTATGGCTACACCTTC. Its translation: CASSLPRGLGETYGYTF.

The V and J genes are TRBV18 and TRBJ1-3; TRBD1 matches 7 bases. The germline CDR1 and CDR2 sequences are KGHSH and LQKENI. The CDR3 is 15 amino acids. V gave up 6 bases and J gave up 3 bases; unmatched junction bases: 8. CDR3 DNA: TGTGCCAGCTCCCTCGACAGGGCCCGTGGAAACACCATATATTTT. Amino acid sequence: CASSLDRARGNTIYF.